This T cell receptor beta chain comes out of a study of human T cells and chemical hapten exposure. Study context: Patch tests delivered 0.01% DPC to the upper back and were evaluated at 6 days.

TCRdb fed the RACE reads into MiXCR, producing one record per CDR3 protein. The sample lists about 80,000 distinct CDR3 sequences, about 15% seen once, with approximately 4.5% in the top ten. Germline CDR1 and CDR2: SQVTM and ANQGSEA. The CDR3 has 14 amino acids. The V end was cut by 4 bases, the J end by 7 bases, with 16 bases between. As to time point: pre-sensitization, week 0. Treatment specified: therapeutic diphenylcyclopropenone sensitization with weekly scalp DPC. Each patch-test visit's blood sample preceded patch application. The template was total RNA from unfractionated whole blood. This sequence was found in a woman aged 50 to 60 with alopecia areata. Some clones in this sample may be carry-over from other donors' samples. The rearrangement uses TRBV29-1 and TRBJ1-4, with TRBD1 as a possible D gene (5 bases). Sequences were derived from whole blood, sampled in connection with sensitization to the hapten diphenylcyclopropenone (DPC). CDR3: CSVGGVSQGEKLFF. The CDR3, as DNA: TGCAGCGTTGGAGGGGTTTCTCAAGGTGAAAAACTGTTTTTT.